The table lists the clone carrying this T cell receptor (beta chain) with many counts. Its antigen remains unknown. The sample belongs to a study of metastatic and nonmetastatic thyroid tumors. In the study overall: Thyroid patients, malignant and benign, had repertoires compared across blood and tumor or nodule tissue.

Germline V CDR1 and CDR2: DFQATT, SNEGSKA (reference sequence). J was trimmed by 0 bases and V by 5 bases; bases with no gene match: 15. The CDR3 runs to 18 residues. Study findings and constraints: TCR beta diversity was reportedly significantly higher in malignant thyroid tumors than benign nodules, in blood and tumor.

Each patient went into thyroid surgery without having received any treatment. Original handling: A papillary thyroid cancer distant-metastasis classifier was built from CDR3 differences across clinicopathological groups. Using MiXCR, TCRdb reanalyzed the PCR reads. TCRdb's processing, not the authors' own work, is the source of the V and J calls. The sample lists 35,000 to 50,000 clones; approximately 19% were seen once. This chain connects TRBV20-1 to TRBJ1-1, with 10 bases aligning to TRBD1. Sequenced material: blood. The clonotype originates from a female donor with papillary thyroid cancer or a benign thyroid nodule (not recorded which). Some clones in this sample may be carry-over from other donors' samples. The CDR3, as DNA: TGCAGTGCTCCGGGACAGGGGTCTTCCTGGGCGATGAACACTGAAGCTTTCTTT. Its protein is CSAPGQGSSWAMNTEAFF.